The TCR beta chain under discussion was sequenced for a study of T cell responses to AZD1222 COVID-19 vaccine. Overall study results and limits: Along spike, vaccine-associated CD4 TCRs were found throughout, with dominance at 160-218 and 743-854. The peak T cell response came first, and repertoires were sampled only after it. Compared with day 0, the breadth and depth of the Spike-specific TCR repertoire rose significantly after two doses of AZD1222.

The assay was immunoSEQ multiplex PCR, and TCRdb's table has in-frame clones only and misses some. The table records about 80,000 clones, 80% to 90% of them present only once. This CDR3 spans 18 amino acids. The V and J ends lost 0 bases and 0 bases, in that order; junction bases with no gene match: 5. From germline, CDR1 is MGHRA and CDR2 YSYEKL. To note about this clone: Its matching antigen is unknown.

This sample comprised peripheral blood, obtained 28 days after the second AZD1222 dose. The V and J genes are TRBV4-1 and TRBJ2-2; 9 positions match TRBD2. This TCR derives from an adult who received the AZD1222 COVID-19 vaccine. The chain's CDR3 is CASSQEGRTSANTGELFF. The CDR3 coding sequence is TGCGCCAGCAGCCAAGAAGGTCGGACTAGCGCGAACACCGGGGAGCTGTTTTTT.